Below, one T cell receptor beta chain is given with its context. What it binds is not known. Cell sorting was applied to PBMCs, and CD4+ and CD8+ T cells were collected. With V trimmed by 6 bases and J by 2 bases, 7 bases remained unmatched. CDR3 length: 14 amino acids. Germline lookup yields CDR1 SEHNR and CDR2 FQNEAQ (reference sequence). This sample is drawn from a study of CD8+ T cells in alopecia areata. Study observations and caveats: Higher clonality and more expanded CD8+ clones appeared in lesional than normal scalp. Sequencing of scalp samples also captures resident alphabeta T cells of normal skin.

RNA was extracted and reverse transcribed into cDNA as the sequencing template. The table came from immunoSEQ multiplex PCR; TCRdb's copy has only in-frame clones and leaves some out. This table holds about 150,000 clones, 45% to 60% found once. This chain links TRBV7-9 with TRBJ2-7; 7 bases match TRBD2. Sequencing was done on a sample of CD4+ T cells sorted from blood. The receptor's source is a human donor in good health. CDR3 sequence (DNA): TGTGCCAGCAGTGGCGGGAGTGGCCCCTACGAGCAGTACTTC. Translating gives CASSGGSGPYEQYF.